The 18 T cell receptor beta chains in this list originate from one sample, sequenced in a study of identifying expanded T cells in peripheral blood. Sequenced by immunoSEQ multiplex PCR; TCRdb stores in-frame clones only, minus some. The sample yields over 100,000 clones, less than 90% seen once. Sequenced material: blood. These receptor sequences come from a person between 18 and 75 years old in good health.

The chain combines TRBV6-4 with TRBJ1-1; 8 bases fit TRBD1. The CDR3 length is 13 residues. The trim removed 6 bases at V and 6 bases at J, leaving 6 bases unmatched. Germline V gene lookup returns CDR1 MRHNA and CDR2 SNTAGT. The CDR3 DNA is TGTGCCAGCAGCGCAGGGGGCCGGGCTGAAGCTTTCTTT. Translated, it gives CASSAGGRAEAFF.

The chain's CDR3 is CASREGGTLGNIQYF. In DNA form, the CDR3 reads TGTGCCAGCAGAGAGGGAGGAACCCTGGGGAACATTCAGTACTTC. This rearrangement joins TRBV5-4 to TRBJ2-4; weak D call: TRBD2 (6 bases). V was clipped by 5 bases and J by 7 bases, with 19 bases between them. Germline loops: CDR1 SGHNT, CDR2 YYREEE (reference sequence). The CDR3 totals 15 residues.

V and J are TRBV6-6 and TRBJ2-1; a possible D gene is TRBD2 (5 bases). Germline CDR1 is MNHNY and CDR2 is SVGAGI (reference sequence). Trimming stripped 7 bases from V and 10 bases from J, with 14 bases between. This CDR3 contains 12 residues. The CDR3 DNA sequence: TGTGCCAGCATGACTACCGGTAGGGAGCAGTTCTTC. It yields the protein CASMTTGREQFF.

The J gene is TRBJ1-5, the V gene TRBV11-2; 7 bases are shared with TRBD1. Germline V gene sequence: CDR1 SGHAT, CDR2 FQNNGV. V shed 5 bases, J shed 5 bases, and the junction held 12 bases outside the gene matches. The CDR3 covers 16 residues. The DNA for the CDR3 is TGTGCCAGCAGCCCCTTTAGGGACAGTGCAGATCAGCCCCAGCATTTT. Translating gives CASSPFRDSADQPQHF.

Turning to this clone: An end of the junction does not agree with germline; a read error may underlie this. Other DNA sequences in this sample translate to the same CDR3. This chain joins TRBV10-3 and TRBJ1-1, with 8 bases that match TRBD1. Germline V gene lookup returns CDR1 ENHRY and CDR2 SYGVKD. This CDR3 region has 14 residues. This CDR3 reads CAISDSTGGTEAFF. CDR3 bases: TGCGCCATCAGTGATTCCACAGGGGGCACTGAAGCTTTCTTT.

The chain employs TRBV10-3 and TRBJ2-1; TRBD1 is a possible D gene (6 bases). CDR3 length: 13 amino acids. Germline assignment: CDR1 ENHRY and CDR2 SYGVKD. Deletions cut 8 bases from V and 5 bases from J, with 13 bases between. CDR3 sequence: CAIQGNLNNEQFF. In DNA form, the CDR3 reads TGTGCCATCCAGGGGAACCTGAACAATGAGCAGTTCTTC.

V is TRBV4-1 and J is TRBJ1-4; the D is unclear. The CDR3 runs to 14 residues. V was cut by 4 bases and J by 4 bases, with 10 bases left in between. CDR1 is MGHRA, CDR2 YSYEKL, per germline. DNA of the CDR3: TGCGCCAGCAGCCGAAGGCAGATTAATGAAAAACTGTTTTTT. Translated: CASSRRQINEKLFF.

V is TRBV28 and J is TRBJ2-7; weak D call: TRBD2 (6 bases). CDR1 and CDR2 (germline): MDHEN, SYDVKM. This CDR3 is built from 16 residues. The V end lost 5 bases, the J end lost 3 bases, and 20 bases lay between the germline ends. The CDR3 sequence: CASSGWGQGGDYEQYF. In DNA, the CDR3 is TGTGCCAGCAGTGGTTGGGGTCAAGGAGGGGACTACGAGCAGTACTTC.

V and J are TRBV27 and TRBJ1-1; no definite D call. Per the germline V gene, CDR1 is MNHEY and CDR2 is SMNVEV (reference sequence). The CDR3 sequence is 16 residues long. Trimming took off 7 bases at V and 0 bases at J, with 18 bases between the two ends. The CDR3 region has the DNA TGTGCCAGCAACATGGCGGGTCGTCCCTTGAACACTGAAGCTTTCTTT. It codes for CASNMAGRPLNTEAFF.

The chain joins TRBV4-1 to TRBJ2-7; no clear D gene. The CDR3 length is 11 residues. Germline loops: CDR1 MGHRA, CDR2 YSYEKL. V lost 0 bases, J lost 6 bases, and 3 bases lay in between. The CDR3 region is CASSQDREQYF. As DNA, the CDR3 is TGCGCCAGCAGCCAAGATCGCGAGCAGTACTTC.

The chain has TRBV28 and TRBJ1-4, with D hard to call. The CDR3 totals 12 residues. Germline CDR1 is MDHEN and CDR2 is SYDVKM. With 5 bases removed from V and 8 bases from J, the gap between germline ends came to 9 bases. CDR3: CASSLPVEKLFF. The CDR3 region has the DNA TGTGCCAGCAGTCTCCCGGTGGAAAAACTGTTTTTT. Combining the CDR3 with reference TRBV28 and TRBJ1-4 gives the whole variable domain DVKVTQSSRYLVKRTGEKVFLECVQDMDHENMFWYRQDPGLGLRLIYFSYDVKMKEKGDIPEGYSVSREKKERFSLILESASTNQTSMYLCASSLPVEKLFFGSGTQLSVL.

This chain joins TRBV6-5 and TRBJ1-6; 7 bases match TRBD1. The junction had 3 bases not matched to a gene; V was cut back by 6 bases and J by 4 bases. Germline lookup yields CDR1 MNHEY and CDR2 SVGAGI. The CDR3 length is 14 residues. Here the CDR3 DNA reads TGTGCCAGCAGACTGGGACAGTATAATTCACCCCTCCACTTT. It encodes CASRLGQYNSPLHF.

The chain couples TRBV19 to TRBJ1-2; TRBD1 agrees at 7 bases. The CDR3 loop spans 13 amino acids. The V gene end was trimmed by 8 bases and the J gene end by 4 bases; junction bases not matched to a gene: 7. The germline V gene encodes CDR1 LNHDA and CDR2 SQIVND (reference sequence). CDR3 DNA: TGTGCCAGTTCTCGGGGGACAGCCTATGGCTACACCTTC. This codes for CASSRGTAYGYTF.

The DNA for the CDR3 is TGTGCCAGCAGCTGGGGACAGGGTGACTACGAGCAGTACTTC. It yields the protein CASSWGQGDYEQYF. The rearrangement links TRBV7-9 to TRBJ2-7; 9 bases align to TRBD1. Germline V gene data show CDR1 as SEHNR and CDR2 as FQNEAQ (reference sequence). This CDR3 is 14 amino acids long. V gave up 4 bases and J gave up 3 bases; unmatched junction bases: 4.

This sequence joins TRBV27 and TRBJ2-2, with D tentatively TRBD2 (6 bases). CDR1 and CDR2 (germline): MNHEY, SMNVEV (reference sequence). The CDR3 totals 14 residues. V lost 3 bases, J lost 4 bases, and 9 bases lay in between. CDR3 DNA sequence: TGTGCCAGCAGTTTGGGGGACTCCACCGGGGAGCTGTTTTTT. This translates into CASSLGDSTGELFF.

The chain uses TRBV9 and TRBJ2-3, with 9 positions matching TRBD1. CDR3 size: 16 residues. J was trimmed by 2 bases and V by 4 bases; bases with no gene match: 8. Germline V gene data show CDR1 as SGDLS and CDR2 as YYNGEE. The CDR3 DNA reads as TGTGCCAGCAGCACCCGACAGGGGGTCTCCACAGATACGCAGTATTTT. Its protein is CASSTRQGVSTDTQYF.

The V gene is TRBV7-9, the J gene TRBJ1-5; D gene unclear. The CDR3 is made up of 13 amino acids. Per germline, CDR1 SEHNR and CDR2 FQNEAQ (reference sequence). The ends were cut back, 2 bases at V and 6 bases at J, with 8 bases in the middle. CDR3 protein: CASSLSFGQPQHF. DNA of the CDR3: TGTGCCAGCAGCTTATCGTTCGGTCAGCCCCAGCATTTT.

The J gene is TRBJ2-7, the V gene TRBV27, with D tentatively TRBD1 (6 bases). V was cut by 3 bases and J by 7 bases, with 16 bases left in between. There are 14 residues in the CDR3. CDR1 is MNHEY, CDR2 SMNVEV, per germline (reference sequence). The DNA of the CDR3 is TGTGCCAGCAGTTTCCAGGGACCCGACAGGGAGCAGTACTTC. Protein: CASSFQGPDREQYF.